The 8 T cell receptor beta chains reported below all come from one sample, sequenced in a study of cytomegalovirus exposure and HLA in healthy donors. PCR primers comprised 60 Vbeta and 13 Jbeta primers. The method was immunoSEQ multiplex PCR; TCRdb's version includes in-frame clones alone and lacks a portion of them. The clone table shows about 64,000 clones, with the ten largest holding 3.6%. The sequencing input was PBMCs. These receptor sequences come from a woman in her late teens or twenties in good health and CMV-seronegative.

The CDR3 coding sequence is TGTGCCAGCAGCCCCCGACTAGTCGGCTCCTACGAGCAGTACTTC. Its translation is CASSPRLVGSYEQYF. The rearrangement links TRBV7-2 to TRBJ2-7; tentatively, D is TRBD2 (6 bases). CDR3 length equals 15 residues. The ends were cut back, 5 bases at V and 0 bases at J, with 14 bases in the middle. In germline, CDR1 is SGHTA, CDR2 FQGNSA.

The rearrangement joins TRBV5-4 to TRBJ2-1; the match to TRBD2 covers 10 bases. The CDR3 has 15 amino acids. The germline gives CDR1 SGHNT, CDR2 YYREEE (reference sequence). The V and J ends lost 3 bases and 4 bases, in that order; junction bases with no gene match: 4. The CDR3 reads CASSSRTSGYNEQFF. CDR3 DNA sequence: TGTGCCAGCAGCTCCCGGACTAGCGGATACAATGAGCAGTTCTTC.

The chain uses TRBV29-1 and TRBJ1-1; 11 positions match TRBD1. From germline, CDR1 is SQVTM and CDR2 ANQGSEA. This CDR3 is 15 amino acids long. CDR3 region: CRARTGGSETTEAFF. The DNA of the CDR3 is TGCAGAGCCCGGACAGGGGGCTCTGAGACCACTGAAGCTTTCTTT.

The rearrangement links TRBV10-2 to TRBJ1-5; TRBD1 agrees at 10 bases. The germline CDR1 and CDR2 sequences are WSHSY and SAAADI. V gave up 4 bases and J gave up 0 bases; unmatched junction bases: 3. This CDR3 is 16 amino acids long. This CDR3 reads CASSGTGGHSNQPQHF. The CDR3 coding sequence is TGCGCCAGCAGTGGGACAGGGGGGCATAGCAATCAGCCCCAGCATTTT.

The chain employs TRBV5-1 and TRBJ2-5; 9 bases match TRBD2. Trimming cost V 1 base and J 4 bases; bases outside gene matches: 5. There are 15 residues in the CDR3. The germline CDR1 and CDR2 sequences are SGHRS and YFSETQ. This CDR3 is CASSLWREGRETQYF. CDR3 in DNA: TGCGCCAGCAGCTTGTGGCGGGAGGGCCGAGAGACCCAGTACTTC.

V and J are TRBV9 and TRBJ1-2; a possible D gene is TRBD1 (6 bases). V dropped 3 bases and J dropped 1 base, with 13 bases sitting between them. Germline V gene lookup returns CDR1 SGDLS and CDR2 YYNGEE. The CDR3 is made up of 15 amino acids. The CDR3 is CASSGTVHNNYGYTF. The DNA for the CDR3 is TGTGCCAGCAGCGGGACAGTTCACAATAACTATGGCTACACCTTC.

This rearrangement joins TRBV13 to TRBJ2-1; D might be TRBD2 (7 bases). Trimming cost V 6 bases and J 4 bases, with 13 bases left between them. The CDR3 spans 14 residues. Germline V gene data show CDR1 as PRHDT and CDR2 as FYEKMQ (reference sequence). The CDR3 bases are TGTGCCAGCAGTCGGGGGGCGGATTACAATGAGCAGTTCTTC. It yields the protein CASSRGADYNEQFF.

CDR3 DNA: TGTGCCAGCTCAAGGACAGGGGACTATGGCTACACCTTC. This codes for CASSRTGDYGYTF. The chain is built from TRBV18 and TRBJ1-2; 9 bases align to TRBD1. The CDR3 length is 13 residues. Germline V gene sequence: CDR1 KGHSH, CDR2 LQKENI. Trimming removed 5 bases from V and 3 bases from J; junction bases left unmatched: 1.